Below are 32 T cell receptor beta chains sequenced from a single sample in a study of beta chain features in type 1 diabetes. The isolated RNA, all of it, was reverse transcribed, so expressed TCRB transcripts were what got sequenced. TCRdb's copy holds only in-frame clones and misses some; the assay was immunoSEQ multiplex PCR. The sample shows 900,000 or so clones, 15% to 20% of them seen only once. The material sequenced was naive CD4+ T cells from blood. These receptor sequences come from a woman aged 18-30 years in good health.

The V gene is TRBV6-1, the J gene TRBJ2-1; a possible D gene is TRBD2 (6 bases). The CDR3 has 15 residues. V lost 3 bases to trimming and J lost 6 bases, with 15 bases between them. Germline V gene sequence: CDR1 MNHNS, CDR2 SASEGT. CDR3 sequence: CASSDWDWSRNEQFF. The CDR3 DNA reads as TGTGCCAGCAGTGACTGGGACTGGTCCCGCAATGAGCAGTTCTTC.

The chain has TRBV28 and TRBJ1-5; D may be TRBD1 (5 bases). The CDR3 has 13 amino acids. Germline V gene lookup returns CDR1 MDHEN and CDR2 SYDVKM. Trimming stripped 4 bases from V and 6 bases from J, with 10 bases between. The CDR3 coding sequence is TGTGCCAGCAGTTCTCTGGGGGGTCAGCCCCAGCATTTT. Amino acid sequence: CASSSLGGQPQHF.

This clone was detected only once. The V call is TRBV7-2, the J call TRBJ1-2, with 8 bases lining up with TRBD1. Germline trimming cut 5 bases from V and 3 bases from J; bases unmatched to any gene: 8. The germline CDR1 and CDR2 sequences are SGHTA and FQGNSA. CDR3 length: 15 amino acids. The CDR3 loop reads CASSLRQGRDYGYTF. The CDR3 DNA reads TGTGCCAGCAGCCTCCGACAGGGGCGGGACTATGGCTACACCTTC. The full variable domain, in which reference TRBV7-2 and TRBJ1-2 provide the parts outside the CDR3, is GAGVSQSPSNKVTEKGKDVELRCDPISGHTALYWYRQSLGQGLEFLIYFQGNSAPDKSGLPSDRFSAERTGGSVSTLTIQRTQQEDSAVYLCASSLRQGRDYGYTFGSGTRLTVV.

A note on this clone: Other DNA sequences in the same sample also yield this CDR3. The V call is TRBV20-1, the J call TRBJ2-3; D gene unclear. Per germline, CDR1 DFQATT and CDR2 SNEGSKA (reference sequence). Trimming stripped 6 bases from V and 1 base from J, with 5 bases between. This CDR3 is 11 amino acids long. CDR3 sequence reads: CSAVGTDTQYF. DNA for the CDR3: TGCAGTGCAGTCGGCACAGATACGCAGTATTTT.

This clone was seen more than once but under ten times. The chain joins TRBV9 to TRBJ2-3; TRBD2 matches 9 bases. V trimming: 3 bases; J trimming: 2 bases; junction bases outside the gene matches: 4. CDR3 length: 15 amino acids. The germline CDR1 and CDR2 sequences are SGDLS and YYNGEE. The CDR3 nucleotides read TGTGCCAGCAGCGCGACTAGCGGATACACAGATACGCAGTATTTT. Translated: CASSATSGYTDTQYF.

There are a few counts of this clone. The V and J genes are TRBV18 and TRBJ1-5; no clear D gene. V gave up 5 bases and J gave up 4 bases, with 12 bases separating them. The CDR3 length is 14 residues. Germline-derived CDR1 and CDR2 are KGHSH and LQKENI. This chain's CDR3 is CASSTTATNQPQHF. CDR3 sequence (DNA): TGTGCCAGCTCAACGACGGCCACAAATCAGCCCCAGCATTTT. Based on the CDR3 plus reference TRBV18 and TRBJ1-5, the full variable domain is NAGVMQNPRHLVRRRGQEARLRCSPMKGHSHVYWYRQLPEEGLKFMVYLQKENIIDESGMPKERFSAEFPKEGPSILRIQQVVRGDSAAYFCASSTTATNQPQHFGDGTRLSIL.

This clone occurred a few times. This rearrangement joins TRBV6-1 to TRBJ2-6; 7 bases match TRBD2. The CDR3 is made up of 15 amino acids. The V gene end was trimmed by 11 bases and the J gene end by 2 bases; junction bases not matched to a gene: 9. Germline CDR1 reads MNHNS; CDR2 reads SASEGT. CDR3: CASTGGSAGANVLTF. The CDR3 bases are TGTGCCTCCACCGGGGGGTCCGCTGGGGCCAACGTCCTGACTTTC.

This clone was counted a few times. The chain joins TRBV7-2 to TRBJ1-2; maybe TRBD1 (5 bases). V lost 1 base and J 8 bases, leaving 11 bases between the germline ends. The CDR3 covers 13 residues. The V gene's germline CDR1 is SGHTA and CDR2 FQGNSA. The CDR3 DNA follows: TGTGCCAGCAGCTTAGTCAGGGAGCGAGGCTACACCTTC. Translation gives CASSLVRERGYTF.

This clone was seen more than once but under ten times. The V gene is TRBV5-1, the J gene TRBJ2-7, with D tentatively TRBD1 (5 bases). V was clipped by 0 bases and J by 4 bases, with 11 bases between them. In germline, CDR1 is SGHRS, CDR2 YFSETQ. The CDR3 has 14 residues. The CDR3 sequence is CASSLEGHTYEQYF. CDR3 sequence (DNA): TGCGCCAGCAGCTTGGAAGGACACACTTACGAGCAGTACTTC.

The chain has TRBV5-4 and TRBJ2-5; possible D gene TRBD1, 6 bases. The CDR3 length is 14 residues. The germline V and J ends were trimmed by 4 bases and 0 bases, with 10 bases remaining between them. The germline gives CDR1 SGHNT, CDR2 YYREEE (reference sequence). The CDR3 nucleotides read TGTGCCAGCAGCCCACAGGGATACCAAGAGACCCAGTACTTC. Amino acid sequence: CASSPQGYQETQYF.

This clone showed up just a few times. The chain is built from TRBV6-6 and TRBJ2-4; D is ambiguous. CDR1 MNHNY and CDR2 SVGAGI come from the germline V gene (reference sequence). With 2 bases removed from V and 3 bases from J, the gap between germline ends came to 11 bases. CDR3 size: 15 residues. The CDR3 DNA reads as TGTGCCAGCAGTTACATGGAATCGGACAAAAACATTCAGTACTTC. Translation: CASSYMESDKNIQYF.

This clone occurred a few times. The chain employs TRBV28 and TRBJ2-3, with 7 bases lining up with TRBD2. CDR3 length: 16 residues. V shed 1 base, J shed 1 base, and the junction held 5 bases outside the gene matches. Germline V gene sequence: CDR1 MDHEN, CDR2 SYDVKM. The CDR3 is CASSLYAAGGTDTQYF. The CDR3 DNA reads TGTGCCAGCAGTTTATATGCTGCGGGAGGCACAGATACGCAGTATTTT. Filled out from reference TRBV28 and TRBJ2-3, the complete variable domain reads DVKVTQSSRYLVKRTGEKVFLECVQDMDHENMFWYRQDPGLGLRLIYFSYDVKMKEKGDIPEGYSVSREKKERFSLILESASTNQTSMYLCASSLYAAGGTDTQYFGPGTRLTVL.

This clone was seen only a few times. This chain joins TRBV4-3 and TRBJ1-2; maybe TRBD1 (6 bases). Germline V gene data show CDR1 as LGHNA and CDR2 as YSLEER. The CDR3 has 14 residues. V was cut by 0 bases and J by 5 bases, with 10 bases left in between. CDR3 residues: CASSQELQGYGYTF. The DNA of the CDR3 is TGCGCCAGCAGCCAAGAATTGCAGGGGTATGGCTACACCTTC.

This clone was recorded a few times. CDR3 bases: TGTGCCAGCAGTCTCCGACTAGCGGGAGGATTCAATGAGCAGTTCTTC. Its protein product is CASSLRLAGGFNEQFF. The chain combines TRBV27 with TRBJ2-1; 13 bases agree with TRBD2. The V segment lost 5 bases and the J segment 6 bases; nucleotides outside the gene matches: 7. In germline, CDR1 is MNHEY, CDR2 SMNVEV (reference sequence). CDR3 size: 16 residues.

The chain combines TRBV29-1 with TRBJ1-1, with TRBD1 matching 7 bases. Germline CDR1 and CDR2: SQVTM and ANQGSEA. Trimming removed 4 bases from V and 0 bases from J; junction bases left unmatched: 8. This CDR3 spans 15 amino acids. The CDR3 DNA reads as TGCAGCGTTGGTGGTGAAGGGGGCATGAACACTGAAGCTTTCTTT. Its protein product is CSVGGEGGMNTEAFF.

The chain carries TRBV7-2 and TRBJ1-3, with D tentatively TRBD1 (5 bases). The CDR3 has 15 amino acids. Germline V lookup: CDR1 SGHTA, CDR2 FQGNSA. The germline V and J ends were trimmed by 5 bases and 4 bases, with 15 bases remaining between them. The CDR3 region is CASSPEGSYGNTIYF. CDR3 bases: TGTGCCAGCAGCCCCGAGGGGAGCTACGGAAACACCATATATTTT. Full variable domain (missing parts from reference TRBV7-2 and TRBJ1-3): GAGVSQSPSNKVTEKGKDVELRCDPISGHTALYWYRQSLGQGLEFLIYFQGNSAPDKSGLPSDRFSAERTGGSVSTLTIQRTQQEDSAVYLCASSPEGSYGNTIYFGEGSWLTVV.

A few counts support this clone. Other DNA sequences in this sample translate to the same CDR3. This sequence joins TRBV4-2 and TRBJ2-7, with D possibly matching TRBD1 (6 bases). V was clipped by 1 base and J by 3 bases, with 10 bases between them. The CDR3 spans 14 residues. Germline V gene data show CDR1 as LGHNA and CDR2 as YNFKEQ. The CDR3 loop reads CASSQGEGGYEQYF. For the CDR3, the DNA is TGTGCCAGCAGCCAAGGTGAAGGGGGCTACGAGCAGTACTTC.

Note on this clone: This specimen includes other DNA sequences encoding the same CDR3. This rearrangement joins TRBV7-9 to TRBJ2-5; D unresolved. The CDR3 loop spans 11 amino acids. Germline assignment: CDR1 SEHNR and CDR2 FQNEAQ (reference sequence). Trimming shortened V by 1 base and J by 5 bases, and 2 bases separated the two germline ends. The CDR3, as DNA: TGTGCCAGCAGCTTAGTCGAGACCCAGTACTTC. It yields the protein CASSLVETQYF.

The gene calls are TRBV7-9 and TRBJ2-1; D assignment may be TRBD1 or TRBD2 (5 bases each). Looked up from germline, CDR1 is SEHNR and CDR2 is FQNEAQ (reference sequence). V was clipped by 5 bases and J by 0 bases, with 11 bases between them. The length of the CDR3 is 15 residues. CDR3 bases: TGTGCCAGCAGCGGTGGGGGAAGCTCCTACAATGAGCAGTTCTTC. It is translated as CASSGGGSSYNEQFF. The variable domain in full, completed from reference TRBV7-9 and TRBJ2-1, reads DTGVSQNPRHKITKRGQNVTFRCDPISEHNRLYWYRQTLGQGPEFLTYFQNEAQLEKSRLLSDRFSAERPKGSFSTLEIQRTEQGDSAMYLCASSGGGSSYNEQFFGPGTRLTVL.

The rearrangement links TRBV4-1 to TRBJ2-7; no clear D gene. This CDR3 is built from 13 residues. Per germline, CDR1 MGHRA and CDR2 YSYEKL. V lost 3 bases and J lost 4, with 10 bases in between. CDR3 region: CASSQNIGYEQYF. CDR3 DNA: TGCGCCAGCAGCCAGAATATAGGATACGAGCAGTACTTC.

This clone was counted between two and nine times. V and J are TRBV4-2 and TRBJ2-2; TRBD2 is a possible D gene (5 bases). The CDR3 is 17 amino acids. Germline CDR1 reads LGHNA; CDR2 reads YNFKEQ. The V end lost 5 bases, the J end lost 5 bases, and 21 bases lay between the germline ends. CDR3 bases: TGTGCCAGCAGCTTCACTGGCTTGAGGGAAGGGACCGGGGAGCTGTTTTTT. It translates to CASSFTGLREGTGELFF.

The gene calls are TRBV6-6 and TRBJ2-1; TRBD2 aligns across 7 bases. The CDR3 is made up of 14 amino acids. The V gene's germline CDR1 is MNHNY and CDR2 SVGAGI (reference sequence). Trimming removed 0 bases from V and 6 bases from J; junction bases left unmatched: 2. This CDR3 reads CASSYSREFNEQFF. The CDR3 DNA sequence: TGTGCCAGCAGTTACTCGCGGGAGTTCAATGAGCAGTTCTTC.

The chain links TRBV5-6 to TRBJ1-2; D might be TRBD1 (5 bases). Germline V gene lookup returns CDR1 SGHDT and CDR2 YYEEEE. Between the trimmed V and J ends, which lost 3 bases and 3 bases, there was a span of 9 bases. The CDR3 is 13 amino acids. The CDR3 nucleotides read TGTGCCAGCAGCTCGCAGGGTGACTATGGCTACACCTTC. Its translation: CASSSQGDYGYTF. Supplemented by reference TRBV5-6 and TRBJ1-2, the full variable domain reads DAGVTQSPTHLIKTRGQQVTLRCSPKSGHDTVSWYQQALGQGPQFIFQYYEEEERQRGNFPDRFSGHQFPNYSSELNVNALLLGDSALYLCASSSQGDYGYTFGSGTRLTVV.

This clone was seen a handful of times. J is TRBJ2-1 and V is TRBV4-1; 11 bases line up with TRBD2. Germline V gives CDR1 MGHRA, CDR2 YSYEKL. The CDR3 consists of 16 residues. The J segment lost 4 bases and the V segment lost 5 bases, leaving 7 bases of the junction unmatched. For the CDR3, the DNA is TGCGCCAGCAGCGGGAATAGCGGGAGGGGGTACAATGAGCAGTTCTTC. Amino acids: CASSGNSGRGYNEQFF.

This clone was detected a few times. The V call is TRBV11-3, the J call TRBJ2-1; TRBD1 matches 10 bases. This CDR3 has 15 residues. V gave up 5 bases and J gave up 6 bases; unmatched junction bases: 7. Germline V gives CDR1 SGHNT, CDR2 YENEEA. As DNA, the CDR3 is TGTGCCAGCAGCCCCCGGGACAGGGGATTCAATGAGCAGTTCTTC. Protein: CASSPRDRGFNEQFF.

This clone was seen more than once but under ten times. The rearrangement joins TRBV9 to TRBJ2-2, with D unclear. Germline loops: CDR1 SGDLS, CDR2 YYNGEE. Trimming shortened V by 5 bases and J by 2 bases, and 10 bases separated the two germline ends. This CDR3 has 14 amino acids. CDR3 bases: TGTGCCAGCAGGCACCAGACCAACACCGGGGAGCTGTTTTTT. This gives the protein CASRHQTNTGELFF.

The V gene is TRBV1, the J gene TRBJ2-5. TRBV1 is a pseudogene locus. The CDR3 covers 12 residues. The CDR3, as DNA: TGCACCAGCAGCGTACCGCAAGAGACCCAGTACTTC. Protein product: CTSSVPQETQYF.

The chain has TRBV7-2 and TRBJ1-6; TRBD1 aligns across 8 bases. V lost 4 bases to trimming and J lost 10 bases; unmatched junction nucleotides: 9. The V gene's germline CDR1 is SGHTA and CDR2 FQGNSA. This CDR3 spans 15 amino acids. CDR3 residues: CASSYQGQVASPLHF. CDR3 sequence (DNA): TGTGCCAGCAGCTACCAGGGACAGGTTGCATCACCCCTCCACTTT. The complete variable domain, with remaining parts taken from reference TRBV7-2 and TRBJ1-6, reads GAGVSQSPSNKVTEKGKDVELRCDPISGHTALYWYRQSLGQGLEFLIYFQGNSAPDKSGLPSDRFSAERTGGSVSTLTIQRTQQEDSAVYLCASSYQGQVASPLHFGNGTRLTVT.

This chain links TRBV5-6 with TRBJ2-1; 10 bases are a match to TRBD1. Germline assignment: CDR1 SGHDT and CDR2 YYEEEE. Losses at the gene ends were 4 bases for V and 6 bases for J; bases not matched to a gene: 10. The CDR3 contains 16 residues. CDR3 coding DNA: TGTGCCAGCAGCGCGTCCGGGACAGGGGTTGCCAATGAGCAGTTCTTC. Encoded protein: CASSASGTGVANEQFF.

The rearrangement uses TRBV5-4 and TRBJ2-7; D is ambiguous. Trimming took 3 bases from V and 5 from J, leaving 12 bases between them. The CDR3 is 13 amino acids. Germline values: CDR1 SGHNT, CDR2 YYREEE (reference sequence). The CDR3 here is CASSSAAAHEQYF. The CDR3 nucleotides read TGTGCCAGCAGCTCAGCCGCGGCCCACGAGCAGTACTTC.

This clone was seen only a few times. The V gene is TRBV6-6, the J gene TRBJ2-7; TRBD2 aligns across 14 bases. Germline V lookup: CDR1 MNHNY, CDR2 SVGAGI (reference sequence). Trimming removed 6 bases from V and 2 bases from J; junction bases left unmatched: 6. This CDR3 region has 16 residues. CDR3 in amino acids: CASSGLAGGSAYEQYF. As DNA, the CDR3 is TGTGCCAGCAGCGGACTAGCGGGAGGCTCGGCCTACGAGCAGTACTTC.

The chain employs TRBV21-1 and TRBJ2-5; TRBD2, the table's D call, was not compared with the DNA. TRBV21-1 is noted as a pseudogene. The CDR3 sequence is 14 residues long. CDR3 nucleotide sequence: TGTGCCAGCAGCCCCGCGAAAAGTGATGAGACCCAGTACTTC. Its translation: CASSPAKSDETQYF.